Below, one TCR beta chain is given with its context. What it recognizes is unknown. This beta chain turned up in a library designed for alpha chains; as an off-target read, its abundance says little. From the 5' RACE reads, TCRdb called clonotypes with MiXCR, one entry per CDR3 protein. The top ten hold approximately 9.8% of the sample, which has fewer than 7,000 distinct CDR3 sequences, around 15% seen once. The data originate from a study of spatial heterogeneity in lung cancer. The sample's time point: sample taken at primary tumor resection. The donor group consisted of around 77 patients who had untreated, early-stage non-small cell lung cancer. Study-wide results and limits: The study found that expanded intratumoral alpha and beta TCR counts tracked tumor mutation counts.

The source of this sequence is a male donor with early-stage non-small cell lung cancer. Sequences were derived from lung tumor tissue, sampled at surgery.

The DNA for the CDR3 is TGTGCCAGCAGCTTATCCGGTTCTGGAAACACCATATATTTT. Protein product: CASSLSGSGNTIYF. This chain uses TRBV7-2 with TRBJ1-3; D ambiguous. V lost 2 bases and J lost 1, with 6 bases in between. Germline CDR1 is SGHTA and CDR2 is FQGNSA. The CDR3 is 14 residues long.